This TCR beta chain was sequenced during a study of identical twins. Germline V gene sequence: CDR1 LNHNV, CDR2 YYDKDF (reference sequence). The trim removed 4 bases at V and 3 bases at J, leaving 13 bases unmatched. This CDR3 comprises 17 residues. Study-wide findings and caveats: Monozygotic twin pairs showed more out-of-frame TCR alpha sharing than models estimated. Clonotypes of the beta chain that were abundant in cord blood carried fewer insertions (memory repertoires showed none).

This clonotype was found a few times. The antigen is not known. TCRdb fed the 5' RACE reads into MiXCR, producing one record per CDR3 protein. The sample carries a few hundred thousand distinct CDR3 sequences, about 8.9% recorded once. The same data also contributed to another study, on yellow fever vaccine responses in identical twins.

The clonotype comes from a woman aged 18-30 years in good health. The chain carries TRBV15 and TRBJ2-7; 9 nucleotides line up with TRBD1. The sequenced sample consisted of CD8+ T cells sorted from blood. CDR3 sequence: CATSKVPRDRDLYEQYF. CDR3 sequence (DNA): TGTGCCACCAGCAAAGTTCCCCGGGACAGGGATCTCTACGAGCAGTACTTC.